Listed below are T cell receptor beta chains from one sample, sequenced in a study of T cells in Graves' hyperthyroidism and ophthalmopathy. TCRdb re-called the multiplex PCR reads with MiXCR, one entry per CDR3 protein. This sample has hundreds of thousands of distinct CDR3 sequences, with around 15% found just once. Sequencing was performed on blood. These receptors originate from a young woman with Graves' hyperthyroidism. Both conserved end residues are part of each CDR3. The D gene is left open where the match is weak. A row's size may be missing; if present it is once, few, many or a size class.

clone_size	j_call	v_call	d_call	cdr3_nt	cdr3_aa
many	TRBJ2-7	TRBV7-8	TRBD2	TGTGCCAGCAGCCTAGGGGGGCGGGAGGTCCGGTACGAGCAGTACTTC	CASSLGGREVRYEQYF
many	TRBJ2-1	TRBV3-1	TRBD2	TGTGCCAGCAGCCCCCCCTACGCGGGAGGGCCTTACAATGAGCAGTTCTTC	CASSPPYAGGPYNEQFF
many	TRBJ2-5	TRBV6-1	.	TGTGCCAGCAGCGCCACAGGAGCCCAGTACTTC	CASSATGAQYF
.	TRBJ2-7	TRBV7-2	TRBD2	TGTGCCAGCAGCCCCGCCGGGACTAGCGGGAGATCTGGTCCCGAGCAGTACTTC	CASSPAGTSGRSGPEQYF
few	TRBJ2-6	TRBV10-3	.	TGTGCCATCAGTCAGGGACACTTTGGGGCCAACGTCCTGACTTTC	CAISQGHFGANVLTF
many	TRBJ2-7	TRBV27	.	TGTGCCAGCAGTTCGTGGGCTGGGGGGTACGAGCAGTACTTC	CASSSWAGGYEQYF
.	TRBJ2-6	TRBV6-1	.	TGTGCCAGCAGTTATTTGATCTTCAGCGCCCACTCTGGGGCCAACGTCCTGACTTTC	CASSYLIFSAHSGANVLTF
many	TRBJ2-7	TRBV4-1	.	TGCGCCAGCAGCCAAGAGGGATTGCTCTACGAGCAGTACTTC	CASSQEGLLYEQYF
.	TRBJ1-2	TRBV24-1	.	TGTGCCACCAGCGACGGTTTAGGGGCTAACTATGGCTACACCTTC	CATSDGLGANYGYTF
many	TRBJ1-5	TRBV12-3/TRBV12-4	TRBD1	TGTGCCAGCAGCGCAACCGGGACAGGGGACAATCAGCCCCAGCATTTT	CASSATGTGDNQPQHF
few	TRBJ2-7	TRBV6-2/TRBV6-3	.	TGTGCCAGCAGGGGCACGGGACTGGGGGCCTACGAGCAGTACTTC	CASRGTGLGAYEQYF
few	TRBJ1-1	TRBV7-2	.	TGTGCCAGCAGCTTATTTGGGGCCTCGGGGGTGGACACTGAAGCTTTCTTT	CASSLFGASGVDTEAFF
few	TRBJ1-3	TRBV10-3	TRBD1	TGTGCCGCCTTCTCGGGACAGCACTCTGGAAACACCATATATTTT	CAAFSGQHSGNTIYF
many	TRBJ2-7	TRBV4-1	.	TGCGCCAGCAGCCCTTACGGGGACACTAAATCCTACGAGCAGTACTTC	CASSPYGDTKSYEQYF
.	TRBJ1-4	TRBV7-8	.	TGTGCCAGCAGCGCAAGGGGGAGCCAGAATGAAAAACTGTTTTTT	CASSARGSQNEKLFF
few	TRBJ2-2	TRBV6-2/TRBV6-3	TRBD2	TGTGCCAGCAGCCGGAGACTAGCGTCCCAAGAAAGGGAGCTGTTTTTT	CASSRRLASQERELFF
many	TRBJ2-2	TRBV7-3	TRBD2	TGTGCCAGCAGCTTAACGCCGGGGGGATACACCGGGGAGCTGTTTTTT	CASSLTPGGYTGELFF
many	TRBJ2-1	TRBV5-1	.	TGCGCCAGCAGCCCCCCAGCGTCCTCCTACAATGAGCAGTTCTTC	CASSPPASSYNEQFF
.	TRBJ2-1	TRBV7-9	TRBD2	TGTGCCAGCACCTCCACTCCCGGGACTAGCGGGACCCATGAGCAGTTCTTC	CASTSTPGTSGTHEQFF
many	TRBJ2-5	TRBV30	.	TGTGCCTGGAGTTACCAAGGAGGCCTGGTAACCCAGTACTTC	CAWSYQGGLVTQYF